This T cell receptor beta chain was sequenced for a study of vaccination and CD4 T cells after COVID-19. On the study more broadly: Convalescent cases consisted of six males and four females, of whom two were Hispanic. Regarding the study as a whole: Analysis covered relatively few convalescent patients and lacked any early post-infection timepoints.

At the Johns Hopkins FTIC core, DNA taken from cultured CD4+ T cells was sequenced by way of the Oncomine TCR Beta short-read assay. TCRdb ran MiXCR on the PCR reads and lists one entry per CDR3 protein. The sample shows about 13,000 distinct CDR3 sequences, roughly a third of them seen only once. CDR1 and CDR2 (germline): DFQATT, SNEGSKA (reference sequence). The CDR3 consists of 15 residues. The V and J ends lost 1 base and 5 bases, in that order; junction bases with no gene match: 10. Comments on this clonotype: What it binds is not known.

The treatment was: roughly 10-day PBMC culture with coronavirus spike peptide pools or control peptides (ViraFEST assay). Approximately 2 million PBMCs were grown per well alongside 7.5 to 10 IU/ml IL-2 and 8 to 10 ug/ml peptide pools. With 10 to 11 days of culture completed, CD4+ T cells were isolated by negative selection. The TCR originated in a human donor who had recovered from COVID-19. The rearrangement links TRBV20-1 to TRBJ1-1, with 7 bases aligning to TRBD1. Sample: CD4+ T cells from blood, cultured in vitro. The CDR3 nucleotides read TGCAGTGCTAGAGTGATTGGAGGGGGCGGGACTGAAGCTTTCTTT. It is translated as CSARVIGGGGTEAFF.